These 26 T cell receptor beta chains were all obtained from the same sample, sequenced in a study of long-term antiretroviral therapy in people with HIV. The libraries were made with immunoSEQ v3.0 at survey level. Generated by immunoSEQ multiplex PCR, the TCRdb table keeps only in-frame clones and is missing some. The data hold 15,000 to 20,000 clones, with 60% to 85% observed a single time. The starting material was unsorted PBMCs, obtained 2.3 years after starting antiretroviral therapy. The receptors shown here come from a woman aged 40 to 50 with HIV.

This clone was seen once. The V gene is TRBV11-2, the J gene TRBJ2-1; maybe TRBD1 (6 bases). V was clipped by 2 bases and J by 8 bases, with 13 bases between them. The CDR3 loop spans 14 amino acids. The germline CDR1 and CDR2 sequences are SGHAT and FQNNGV. The CDR3 sequence is CASSLSQGFDEQFF. CDR3 coding DNA: TGTGCCAGCAGCTTATCCCAGGGGTTTGATGAGCAGTTCTTC.

This chain connects TRBV28 to TRBJ1-2; D might be TRBD1 (6 bases). Trimming stripped 5 bases from V and 8 bases from J, with 12 bases between. Germline CDR1 MDHEN, CDR2 SYDVKM. The CDR3 is 12 residues long. CDR3 sequence (DNA): TGTGCCAGCAGTACAGGGAGGGTCGGCTACACCTTC. Translating it yields CASSTGRVGYTF.

The chain carries TRBV30 and TRBJ2-7; D may be TRBD1 or TRBD2 (5 bases each). Deletions cut 2 bases from V and 2 bases from J, with 10 bases between. Germline assignment: CDR1 GTSNPN and CDR2 SVGIG (reference sequence). This CDR3 is 13 amino acids long. The CDR3: CAWSPSGPYEQYF. CDR3 sequence (DNA): TGTGCCTGGAGTCCTTCGGGACCCTACGAGCAGTACTTC.

The J gene is TRBJ2-1, the V gene TRBV6-4; TRBD2 matches at 12 bases. Germline V gene lookup returns CDR1 MRHNA and CDR2 SNTAGT. After removal of 5 bases from V and 6 bases from J, the junction contained 5 bases not matched to a gene. The CDR3 is made up of 15 amino acids. The CDR3, as DNA: TGTGCCAGCAGTCCGACTAGCGGGAGCCTCAATGAGCAGTTCTTC. Translating gives CASSPTSGSLNEQFF.

The table lists this clone with a count of one. The chain uses TRBV5-4 and TRBJ2-7; D may match TRBD1 or TRBD2 (5 bases each). Germline-derived CDR1 and CDR2 are SGHNT and YYREEE (reference sequence). This CDR3 contains 13 residues. V was cut by 0 bases and J by 9 bases, with 13 bases left in between. The CDR3 region is CASSLGGVVWQYF. CDR3 coding DNA: TGTGCCAGCAGCTTGGGAGGGGTAGTATGGCAGTACTTC.

The rearrangement uses TRBV9 and TRBJ1-1; D gene uncertain. The V and J ends lost 3 bases and 2 bases respectively, with 8 bases between them. Germline CDR1 and CDR2: SGDLS and YYNGEE. The CDR3 extends over 13 amino acids. The CDR3 loop is CASSESDNTEAFF. DNA for the CDR3: TGTGCCAGCAGCGAATCAGACAACACTGAAGCTTTCTTT.

This chain connects TRBV11-3 to TRBJ2-2; no clear D gene. Trimming took 5 bases from V and 5 from J, leaving 3 bases between them. The V gene's germline CDR1 is SGHNT and CDR2 YENEEA. The CDR3 is 11 residues long. The chain's CDR3 is CASSETGELFF. CDR3 nucleotide sequence: TGTGCCAGCAGCGAGACCGGGGAGCTGTTTTTT. The full variable domain, its missing parts supplied by reference TRBV11-3 and TRBJ2-2, is EAGVVQSPRYKIIEKKQPVAFWCNPISGHNTLYWYLQNLGQGPELLIRYENEEAVDDSQLPKDRFSAERLKGVDSTLKIQPAELGDSAVYLCASSETGELFFGEGSRLTVL.

This clone was picked up one time. This sequence joins TRBV2 and TRBJ2-1; weak D call: TRBD2 (6 bases). Germline CDR1 SNHLY, CDR2 FYNNEI. Trimming removed 6 bases from V and 3 bases from J, with 9 bases in between. The CDR3 extends over 13 amino acids. CDR3 nucleotides: TGTGCCAGCAGCGAGACTAGCTACAATGAGCAGTTCTTC. This encodes CASSETSYNEQFF.

The rearrangement links TRBV11-3 to TRBJ1-5; 7 nucleotides match TRBD1. The CDR3 runs 15 residues. V gave up 3 bases and J gave up 4 bases; unmatched junction bases: 6. Germline lookup yields CDR1 SGHNT and CDR2 YENEEA. The CDR3 protein is CASSLTGRVNQPQHF. In DNA, the CDR3 is TGTGCCAGCAGCTTGACAGGGAGGGTGAATCAGCCCCAGCATTTT.

This clone was recorded once. The gene calls are TRBV11-3 and TRBJ2-1, with TRBD2 matching over 8 bases. The germline V gene has CDR1 SGHNT and CDR2 YENEEA. The trim removed 5 bases at V and 10 bases at J, leaving 7 bases unmatched. The CDR3 consists of 13 residues. For the CDR3, the DNA is TGTGCCAGCAGCCCCGGACTAGCCAGGGAGCAGTTCTTC. Encoded protein: CASSPGLAREQFF.

Points on this clone: The junction shows a germline mismatch at one end, possibly a read error. This chain links TRBV7-9 with TRBJ1-2; weak D call: TRBD1 (6 bases). The CDR3 is 13 amino acids. Per the germline V gene, CDR1 is SEHNR and CDR2 is FQNEAQ (reference sequence). Written as DNA, the CDR3 is TGTGCCAGCAGCTACACCGACAGGCCGGTCCCCCTCTTC. Residues: CASSYTDRPVPLF.

This clone was detected only a few times. This rearrangement joins TRBV5-4 to TRBJ1-1; D is perhaps TRBD1 (5 bases). This CDR3 is built from 13 residues. Trimming shortened V by 0 bases and J by 7 bases, and 10 bases separated the two germline ends. Per germline, CDR1 SGHNT and CDR2 YYREEE (reference sequence). CDR3 protein: CASSLGGVNEAFF. The CDR3 coding sequence is TGTGCCAGCAGCTTGGGAGGGGTTAATGAAGCTTTCTTT.

V is TRBV29-1 and J is TRBJ2-1, with D perhaps matching TRBD2 (6 bases). Trimming took off 0 bases at V and 7 bases at J, with 16 bases between the two ends. Germline CDR1 is SQVTM and CDR2 is ANQGSEA. CDR3 length: 15 residues. The CDR3 loop reads CSVEDFGRPENEQFF. The CDR3 DNA reads TGCAGCGTTGAAGATTTCGGGAGACCTGAGAATGAGCAGTTCTTC.

The CDR3 protein is CASSPRKRSYNEQFF. Here the CDR3 DNA reads TGTGCCAGCAGCCCCCGAAAGCGCTCCTACAATGAGCAGTTCTTC. The chain recombines TRBV11-3 with TRBJ2-1; D unclear. Trimming removed 5 bases from V and 0 bases from J, with 11 bases in between. This CDR3 has 15 residues. CDR1 is SGHNT, CDR2 YENEEA, per germline.

This clone occurred once. One junction end does not reproduce the germline sequence, and a read error may be involved. The chain combines TRBV4-1 with TRBJ2-1; tentatively, D is TRBD1 (6 bases). The V gene's germline CDR1 is MGHRA and CDR2 YSYEKL. The CDR3 is made up of 17 amino acids. The CDR3 DNA follows: TGCGCCAGCAGACAAGATCAGGGGACCCGGAGGTACAATGAGCAGTTCTTC. It translates to CASRQDQGTRRYNEQFF.

This chain joins TRBV18 and TRBJ1-1; D possibly corresponds to TRBD1 (5 bases). The V gene lost 5 bases and the J gene lost 10 bases, with 11 bases spanning the gap. CDR3 length: 11 residues. CDR1 and CDR2 from the germline V gene are KGHSH and LQKENI. In DNA form, the CDR3 reads TGTGCCAGCTCAGGAGGGGTTCTAGCTTTCTTT. It encodes CASSGGVLAFF.

This clone turned up a few times. The chain recombines TRBV2 with TRBJ1-5; 7 bases are shared with TRBD1. The CDR3 consists of 14 residues. Germline V gene sequence: CDR1 SNHLY, CDR2 FYNNEI. V trimming: 3 bases; J trimming: 2 bases; junction bases outside the gene matches: 1. The DNA of the CDR3 is TGTGCCAGCAGTGATGGGACAGGCAATCAGCCCCAGCATTTT. It codes for CASSDGTGNQPQHF.

This sequence joins TRBV6-5 and TRBJ1-2; weak D call: TRBD1 (6 bases). The V end lost 9 bases, the J end lost 6 bases, and 17 bases lay between the germline ends. Per the germline V gene, CDR1 is MNHEY and CDR2 is SVGAGI. The CDR3 loop spans 13 amino acids. The CDR3 is CASSIFGGDGYTF. CDR3 nucleotide sequence: TGTGCCAGTTCCATATTCGGGGGCGATGGCTACACCTTC.

This clone occurred once. The chain recombines TRBV5-6 with TRBJ2-3; TRBD2 matches 8 bases. After removal of 5 bases from V and 12 bases from J, the junction contained 5 bases not matched to a gene. Germline CDR1 SGHDT, CDR2 YYEEEE. The CDR3 spans 11 residues. The DNA for the CDR3 is TGTGCCAGCAGTTCTAGCGGGTTACAGTATTTT. Translated, it gives CASSSSGLQYF.

The J gene is TRBJ1-5, the V gene TRBV5-6, with TRBD1 identical over 7 bases. Unmatched junction bases numbered 8, after V lost 5 bases and J lost 6 bases. CDR1 and CDR2 from the germline V gene are SGHDT and YYEEEE. This CDR3 contains 14 residues. CDR3 residues: CASSQGVSGQPQHF. The DNA for the CDR3 is TGTGCCAGCAGTCAGGGGGTTTCGGGTCAGCCCCAGCATTTT.

The chain combines TRBV7-2 with TRBJ2-1, with D unresolved. V gave up 3 bases and J gave up 13 bases, with 13 bases separating them. The CDR3 has 12 amino acids. Per germline, CDR1 SGHTA and CDR2 FQGNSA. CDR3 nucleotide sequence: TGTGCCAGCAGCTTTATGGCAGCCGGACAGTTCTTC. Protein sequence: CASSFMAAGQFF.

The chain is built from TRBV7-9 and TRBJ2-7, with TRBD2 identical over 8 bases. The CDR3 runs 15 residues. Losses at the gene ends were 2 bases for V and 3 bases for J; bases not matched to a gene: 6. Germline CDR1 is SEHNR and CDR2 is FQNEAQ (reference sequence). As DNA, the CDR3 is TGTGCCAGCAGCTTAACGGCGGGGGGAATCTACGAGCAGTACTTC. It encodes CASSLTAGGIYEQYF.

V and J are TRBV4-2 and TRBJ1-4; the D gene is possibly TRBD1 (5 bases). The germline V and J ends were trimmed by 4 bases and 0 bases, with 12 bases remaining between them. From germline, CDR1 is LGHNA and CDR2 YNFKEQ. This CDR3 region has 16 residues. CDR3: CASSPTWGATNEKLFF. CDR3 coding DNA: TGTGCCAGCAGCCCCACATGGGGGGCAACTAATGAAAAACTGTTTTTT.

V and J are TRBV4-1 and TRBJ2-7, with D unclear. From germline, CDR1 is MGHRA and CDR2 YSYEKL. The CDR3 runs 13 residues. V was pared by 2 bases and J by 3 bases, with 8 bases between. The CDR3 DNA follows: TGCGCCAGCAGCCAAACAAGTATCTACGAGCAGTACTTC. Translation gives CASSQTSIYEQYF.

This clone appeared once. The chain is built from TRBV5-6 and TRBJ2-4, with TRBD1 identical over 9 bases. Germline values: CDR1 SGHDT, CDR2 YYEEEE. Trimming took 4 bases from V and 2 from J; bases not matched to a gene: 4. The CDR3 is made up of 15 amino acids. CDR3: CASSRDRVTKNIQYF. CDR3 nucleotides: TGTGCCAGCAGCCGGGACAGGGTAACCAAAAACATTCAGTACTTC.

The rearrangement links TRBV27 to TRBJ1-5; 10 positions match TRBD1. The CDR3 covers 14 residues. V shed 5 bases and J 11 bases; nucleotides not matched to a gene: 9. CDR1 MNHEY and CDR2 SMNVEV come from the germline V gene (reference sequence). The DNA for the CDR3 is TGTGCCAGCAGTCTCCGGACAGGGGGGGAGGCCCAGCATTTT. Translation: CASSLRTGGEAQHF.